The clone carrying this TCR beta chain has just a few counts. Its antigen is still unknown. In germline, CDR1 is LNHDA, CDR2 SQIVND (reference sequence). With V trimmed by 6 bases and J by 1 base, 3 bases remained unmatched. The CDR3 totals 14 residues. Sequencing used immunoSEQ multiplex PCR; TCRdb keeps in-frame clones, though not all of them. Of 70,000 to 95,000 clones in the sample, about 90% are singletons; the top ten hold approximately 3%. These data originate in a study of T cell responses to AZD1222 COVID-19 vaccine. The study, taken as a whole, reports: Vaccine-related CD4 TCRs covered spike, predominating at 160-218 and 743-854.

The material sequenced was peripheral blood, taken on day 0 of MenACWY control vaccination. V and J are TRBV19 and TRBJ1-1; TRBD1 matches 9 bases. This receptor was taken from an adult in good health. The CDR3 sequence is CASSRDRANTEAFF. The CDR3 DNA reads as TGTGCCAGTAGCCGGGACAGGGCGAACACTGAAGCTTTCTTT. The full variable domain, in which reference TRBV19 and TRBJ1-1 provide the parts outside the CDR3, is DGGITQSPKYLFRKEGQNVTLSCEQNLNHDAMYWYRQDPGQGLRLIYYSQIVNDFQKGDIAEGYSVSREKKESFPLTVTSAQKNPTAFYLCASSRDRANTEAFFGQGTRLTVV.